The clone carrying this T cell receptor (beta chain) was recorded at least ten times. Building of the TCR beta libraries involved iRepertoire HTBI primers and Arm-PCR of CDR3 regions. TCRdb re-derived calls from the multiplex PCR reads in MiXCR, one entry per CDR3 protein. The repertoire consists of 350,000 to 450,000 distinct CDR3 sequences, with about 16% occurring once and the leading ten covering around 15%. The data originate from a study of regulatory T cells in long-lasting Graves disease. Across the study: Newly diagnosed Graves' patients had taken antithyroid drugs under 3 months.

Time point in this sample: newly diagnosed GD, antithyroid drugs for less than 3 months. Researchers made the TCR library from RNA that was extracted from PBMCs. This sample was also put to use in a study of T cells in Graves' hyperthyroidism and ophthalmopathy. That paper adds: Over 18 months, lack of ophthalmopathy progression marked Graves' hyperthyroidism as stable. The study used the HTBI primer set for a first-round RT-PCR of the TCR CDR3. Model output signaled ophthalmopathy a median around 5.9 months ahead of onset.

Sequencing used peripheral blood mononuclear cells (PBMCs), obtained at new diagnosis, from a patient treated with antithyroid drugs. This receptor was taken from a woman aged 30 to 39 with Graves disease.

CDR3: CASSPRAAQETQYF. CDR3 DNA sequence: TGTGCCAGCAGCCCTCGGGCAGCTCAAGAGACCCAGTACTTC. The chain joins TRBV12-3 or TRBV12-4 to TRBJ2-5; D is undetermined. V gave up 6 bases and J gave up 2 bases, with 13 bases separating them. CDR3 length: 14 amino acids.